This TCR beta chain came from a study of spatial heterogeneity in lung cancer. Study in general: Available follow-up PBMC samples were sequenced, at a median of roughly two years post-resection. Consistent detection of more beta-chain than alpha-chain sequences was observed.

The library protocol tagged each TCR cDNA with a unique molecular identifier. TCRdb re-analysed the 5' RACE reads in MiXCR, keeping a single row per CDR3 protein. The sample shows around 110,000 distinct CDR3 sequences, 12% of them seen only once. Germline assignment: CDR1 SGHTA and CDR2 FQGNSA. V dropped 6 bases and J dropped 4; count of bases not matched to a gene: 5. The CDR3 is made up of 15 amino acids. Study-wide points: There were more appearances of ubiquitous expanded tumor TCRs in blood at resection than at follow-up.

A few counts support this clonotype. Its antigen is as yet unknown. Specified time point: blood at routine non-recurrence follow-up after resection. Frozen PBMC, nontumor lung or tumor provided whole RNA, which was sequenced unsorted. The chain links TRBV7-2 to TRBJ2-1; the match to TRBD2 covers 11 bases. Source: PBMCs, taken at follow-up. The TCR originated in a male donor with early-stage non-small cell lung cancer. CDR3 DNA sequence: TGTGCCAGCAGTCCTACTAGCGGGGGTTACAATGAGCAGTTCTTC. It translates to CASSPTSGGYNEQFF.